The 18 T cell receptor beta chains below all came from one sample that was sequenced in a study of glioma-infiltrating T cells. TCR alpha and beta CDR3 regions were amplified from RNA using iRepertoire nested multiplex PCR. Using its own MiXCR run on the multiplex PCR reads, TCRdb lists one record per CDR3 protein. The sample shows approximately 110,000 distinct CDR3 sequences, 25% to 30% of them seen only once. The material sequenced was glioma tissue, nonneoplastic brain tissue, or PBMCs (not recorded which). These receptors were collected from a human donor with low-grade glioma or glioblastoma, undergoing nonglioma brain surgery, or in good health (not recorded which).

Remarks on this clonotype: Being one base from a much bigger clone, this may be a read error. The V and J genes are TRBV19 and TRBJ1-1; TRBD1 matches 8 bases. This CDR3 contains 14 residues. Germline V gene sequence: CDR1 LNHDA, CDR2 SQIVND (reference sequence). CDR3 in amino acids: CDSNLDRDGTEAFF. The CDR3, as DNA: TGTGACAGTAATCTGGACAGGGACGGGACTGAAGCTTTCTTT.

V and J are TRBV9 and TRBJ1-5; no clear D. This CDR3 has 14 residues. With 4 bases removed from V and 0 bases from J, the gap between germline ends came to 8 bases. The germline V gene has CDR1 SGDLS and CDR2 YYNGEE. The CDR3: CASSRLDSNQPQHF. CDR3 coding DNA: TGTGCCAGCAGCCGGCTTGATAGCAATCAGCCCCAGCATTTT. The entire variable domain, with the rest obtained from reference TRBV9 and TRBJ1-5, is as follows: DSGVTQTPKHLITATGQRVTLRCSPRSGDLSVYWYQQSLDQGLQFLIQYYNGEERAKGNILERFSAQQFPDLHSELNLSSLELGDSALYFCASSRLDSNQPQHFGDGTRLSIL.

In this sample, this clonotype turned up many times. The chain uses TRBV11-2 and TRBJ1-1; no reliable D call. Germline V CDR1 and CDR2: SGHAT, FQNNGV. The CDR3 consists of 16 residues. Trimming removed 0 bases from V and 0 bases from J, with 11 bases in between. The CDR3 nucleotides are TGTGCCAGCAGCTTAGAAAGGAGCCGTATGAACACTGAAGCTTTCTTT. Translation: CASSLERSRMNTEAFF.

The sample holds many counts of this clonotype. The chain joins TRBV6-1 to TRBJ2-7, with 11 bases aligning to TRBD2. The CDR3 totals 15 residues. Germline V gene sequence: CDR1 MNHNS, CDR2 SASEGT. Trimming at V came to 4 bases and at J to 4 bases, leaving 6 bases not matched to a gene. The CDR3 bases are TGTGCCAGCAGTGTTAGCGGGAGGGCCCGGTACGAGCAGTACTTC. Amino acids: CASSVSGRARYEQYF.

A remark on this clonotype: A read error may be the cause here, since a much bigger clone is one base away. The V and J genes are TRBV2 and TRBJ2-5, with D unclear. From germline, CDR1 is SNHLY and CDR2 FYNNEI. This CDR3 is 10 amino acids long. CDR3 DNA: TGTTCCACCATTCAAGAGACCCAGTACTTC. Its translation: CSTIQETQYF.

The V gene is TRBV5-8, the J gene TRBJ2-2, with a tentative D call TRBD1 (5 bases). V was cut by 6 bases and J by 6 bases, with 18 bases left in between. Germline V CDR1 and CDR2: SGHTS, YDEGEE. The CDR3 contains 15 residues. CDR3 amino acids: CASKSRSQEAGELFF. CDR3 bases: TGTGCCAGCAAGAGTAGGTCACAGGAAGCCGGGGAGCTGTTTTTT.

This clonotype was found many times. This sequence joins TRBV15 and TRBJ2-1; D assignment may be TRBD1 or TRBD2 (5 bases each). The germline V gene encodes CDR1 LNHNV and CDR2 YYDKDF (reference sequence). CDR3 size: 13 residues. Trimming took off 2 bases at V and 9 bases at J, with 11 bases between the two ends. CDR3 DNA sequence: TGTGCCACCAGCAGAAGGGGACGCCCTGAGCAGTTCTTC. It codes for CATSRRGRPEQFF.

This clonotype was counted many times. This chain connects TRBV28 to TRBJ1-2, with a tentative D call TRBD1 (6 bases). The CDR3 has 14 amino acids. Trimming left V 4 bases short and J 4 bases short, with 13 bases between. Per germline, CDR1 MDHEN and CDR2 SYDVKM. The CDR3 bases are TGTGCCAGCAGTTCCGCGGGACAAAGCTATGGCTACACCTTC. Amino acids: CASSSAGQSYGYTF.

This clonotype was seen only a few times. This chain uses TRBV5-1 with TRBJ2-7; unclear D gene. The CDR3 runs 12 residues. Germline V gives CDR1 SGHRS, CDR2 YFSETQ. V shed 1 base and J shed 5 bases, with 7 bases lying between them. The CDR3 DNA reads TGCGCCAGCAGCTTGAATACCCACGAGCAGTACTTC. Protein product: CASSLNTHEQYF.

With regard to this clonotype: A clone one base away is much larger, so this may be a read error. The genes are TRBV7-3 and TRBJ2-2; the D gene is possibly TRBD2 (5 bases). The germline V and J ends were trimmed by 6 bases and 7 bases, with 18 bases remaining between them. The germline V gene has CDR1 SGHTA and CDR2 FQGTGA. CDR3 length: 15 amino acids. The CDR3 region is CASRPLTGISGELFF. The CDR3 DNA reads as TGTGCCAGCAGGCCCCTTACGGGGATCAGCGGGGAGCTGTTTTTT.

This clonotype has ten or more counts. V usage is TRBV6-2 or TRBV6-3 and J usage is TRBJ2-7; D remains unclear. Between the trimmed V and J ends, which lost 4 bases and 4 bases, there was a span of 11 bases. The CDR3 is 13 amino acids. CDR1 and CDR2 from the germline V gene are MNHEY and SVGEGT. In DNA, the CDR3 is TGTGCCAGCAGTTTCACAGCATTGTACGAGCAGTACTTC. Amino acids: CASSFTALYEQYF.

This clonotype was counted at least ten times. This chain uses TRBV7-2 with TRBJ1-5; D gene ambiguous. The CDR3 totals 15 residues. Trimming shortened V by 1 base and J by 3 bases, and 10 bases separated the two germline ends. The germline gives CDR1 SGHTA, CDR2 FQGNSA. DNA for the CDR3: TGTGCCAGCAGCTTAGTCAGCCAGAACAATCAGCCCCAGCATTTT. It specifies CASSLVSQNNQPQHF.

This clonotype has more than one count but fewer than ten. A much larger clonotype is one base distant, so this may be a read error. The rearrangement uses TRBV4-2 and TRBJ2-5; D perhaps matches TRBD1 (6 bases). The V gene's germline CDR1 is LGHNA and CDR2 YNFKEQ. The CDR3 is 16 amino acids. The CDR3 region has the DNA TGTGCCAGCAGCCGACAGATAACAGGGAGAGGAGAGGCCCAGTACTTC. Translation: CASSRQITGRGEAQYF.

This clonotype was counted ten times or more. The CDR3 protein is CASRPTGNTEAFF. CDR3 nucleotide sequence: TGTGCCAGCAGGCCGACTGGGAACACTGAAGCTTTCTTT. The rearrangement uses TRBV6-1 and TRBJ1-1, with no clear D. The germline V gene encodes CDR1 MNHNS and CDR2 SASEGT. V was cut by 6 bases and J by 1 base, with 9 bases left in between. The length of the CDR3 is 13 residues.

This clonotype was recorded many times. The chain recombines TRBV6-2 or TRBV6-3 with TRBJ2-1; 16 nucleotides match TRBD2. This CDR3 has 17 residues. Germline loops: CDR1 MNHEY, CDR2 SVGEGT. After removal of 2 bases from V and 6 bases from J, the junction contained 4 bases not matched to a gene. DNA for the CDR3: TGTGCCAGCAGTTACCCGGGACTAGCGGGGGGGCTCAATGAGCAGTTCTTC. Translated, it gives CASSYPGLAGGLNEQFF.

This clonotype was picked up many times. V gene TRBV6-1 combines with J gene TRBJ1-2; TRBD1 matches 9 bases. J was trimmed by 2 bases and V by 6 bases; bases with no gene match: 10. CDR1 is MNHNS, CDR2 SASEGT, per germline. The CDR3 sequence is 16 residues long. DNA of the CDR3: TGTGCCAGCAGCCCCGGGACAGGGCTCCCGAACTATGGCTACACCTTC. Its translation is CASSPGTGLPNYGYTF.

The chain recombines TRBV5-1 with TRBJ2-5, with 7 bases fitting TRBD2. The CDR3 has 14 residues. Germline V gene lookup returns CDR1 SGHRS and CDR2 YFSETQ. The junction had 5 bases not matched to a gene; V was cut back by 4 bases and J by 2 bases. The CDR3 loop is CASSTGRGQETQYF. The CDR3 DNA is TGCGCCAGCAGCACGGGGAGGGGACAAGAGACCCAGTACTTC.

This clonotype was counted at least ten times. The J gene is TRBJ1-6, the V gene TRBV4-3; D possibly corresponds to TRBD1 (6 bases). The V end lost 4 bases, the J end lost 4 bases, and 14 bases lay between the germline ends. CDR3 length: 16 amino acids. Per germline, CDR1 LGHNA and CDR2 YSLEER. CDR3 protein: CASSRKTGQYNSPLHF. The CDR3 DNA follows: TGCGCCAGCAGCCGGAAGACAGGCCAGTATAATTCACCCCTCCACTTT.